This is a list of T cell receptor beta chains from one sample in a study of HIV-infected children after antiretroviral therapy interruption. TCRdb reprocessed the 3' RACE reads with MiXCR, giving one entry per CDR3 protein. The sample lists about 40,000 distinct CDR3 sequences, more than 6.5% occurring once. The specimen was CD45RA+ CD4+ T cells from PBMCs, pooled from several time points, collected from a donor given antiretroviral therapy, either interrupted or continuous. These receptors all stem from a pool of human donors with HIV. Both conserved end residues are part of each CDR3. A D gene is named only where the DNA matches it firmly. A row's size may be missing; if present it is once, few, many or a size class.

TRBD1 | TRBJ2-2 | TRBV3-1 | many | TGTGCCAGCAGGCACAGGGGTGGGACCGGGGAGCTGTTTTTT | CASRHRGGTGELFF
NA | TRBJ2-7 | TRBV6-5 | many | TGTGCCAGCAGTTACTCGAGGACTCCCGTCGGCGAGCAGTACTTC | CASSYSRTPVGEQYF
TRBD2 | TRBJ2-3 | TRBV29-1 | few | TGCAGCGTCAGACTAGCGGGGTACACAGATACGCAGTATTTT | CSVRLAGYTDTQYF
TRBD1 | TRBJ2-1 | TRBV11-3 | NA | TGTGCCAGCAGCTTAGCAGGGGGCAGTTACAATGAGCAGTTCTTC | CASSLAGGSYNEQFF
NA | TRBJ1-1 | TRBV6-5 | many | TGTGCCAGCAGTTACTCGAAGGTCACTGAAGCTTTCTTT | CASSYSKVTEAFF
TRBD1 | TRBJ1-1 | TRBV6-2/TRBV6-3 | many | TGTGCCAGCAGAAGACAGGGTAAGGCTGAAGCTTTCTTT | CASRRQGKAEAFF
NA | TRBJ1-6 | TRBV15 | NA | TGTGCCACCAGCAGGGAACCGGGACATCCTAATTCACCCCTCCACTTT | CATSREPGHPNSPLHF
NA | TRBJ2-2 | TRBV6-1 | many | TGTGCCAGCAGTGAACTGGGGCCAAACACCGGGCAGCTCTACTTT | CASSELGPNTGQLYF
NA | TRBJ1-1 | TRBV4-3 | many | TGCGCCAGCAGCCAAGATATCTACCGGGAGACTTTCTTT | CASSQDIYRETFF
TRBD2 | TRBJ2-3 | TRBV20-1 | many | TGCAGTGCTAGAGATCGGATTCTAGCGGCGGATACGCAGTATTTT | CSARDRILAADTQYF
NA | TRBJ2-4 | TRBV6-6 | many | TGTGCCAGCGGTGATGCGGGACTGGGGAGTCAAAACACCTTGTACTTT | CASGDAGLGSQNTLYF
NA | TRBJ2-3 | TRBV7-9 | many | TGTGCCAGCAGCCCGGGACAGGGACTAGCAGATACGCAGTATTTT | CASSPGQGLADTQYF
NA | TRBJ2-7 | TRBV29-1 | many | TGTGGTGCTAGGGGGGCGAGTCAAAACACCTTGTACTTT | CGARGASQNTLYF
NA | TRBJ2-2 | TRBV2 | many | TGTGCCAGCAGTGAGAAAAGCACCGGGGAGCTGTTTTTT | CASSEKSTGELFF
NA | TRBJ1-5 | TRBV12-3/TRBV12-4 | many | TGTGCCAGCAGTACAAACAGGGCCGCCCAGCCCCAGCATTTT | CASSTNRAAQPQHF
NA | TRBJ2-3 | TRBV6-5 | many | TGTGCCAGCGCCGCTAAACTGGGAATCCGAGGAGATACGCAGTATTTT | CASAAKLGIRGDTQYF
TRBD2 | TRBJ2-1 | TRBV11-2 | many | TGTGCCAGCAGCCAAGGGACTAGCGGGAGTAAGATCTTC | CASSQGTSGSKIF
TRBD1 | TRBJ2-7 | TRBV18 | many | TGTGCCAGCTCAAGGGACAGGGGCGGCGAGCAGTACTTC | CASSRDRGGEQYF
TRBD1 | TRBJ1-6 | TRBV18 | NA | TGTGCCAGCTCACCAAGAACAGGGGATTCACCCCTCCACTTT | CASSPRTGDSPLHF
NA | TRBJ1-6 | TRBV3-1 | many | TGTGCCAGCAGCCAGGGACTGAATAATTCGCCCCTCTACTTT | CASSQGLNNSPLYF
NA | TRBJ2-5 | TRBV6-5 | many | TGTGCCAGCAGACCCACCCGGGACTCTCGGTTGGAGACCCAGTACTTC | CASRPTRDSRLETQYF
NA | TRBJ1-1 | TRBV20-1 | many | TGCAGTGCTAGCCGAGAGAACAGGAACACTGAAGCTTTCTTT | CSASRENRNTEAFF
TRBD2 | TRBJ2-2 | TRBV11-2 | many | TGTGCCAGCAGGGGACTAGCGGCGAACACCGGGGAGCTGTTTTTT | CASRGLAANTGELFF
NA | TRBJ2-3 | TRBV24-1 | few | TGTGCCACCAGTGATTTGCTCACAGATACGCAGTATTTT | CATSDLLTDTQYF
NA | TRBJ1-1 | TRBV6-6 | medium-sized | TGTGCCAGCGGTGATGCCGGTGCAAACACAGAAGTCTTCTTT | CASGDAGANTEVFF
NA | TRBJ2-2 | TRBV19 | many | TGTGCCAGTAGTATCTCAGGGATGGGCACCGGGGAGCTGTTTTTT | CASSISGMGTGELFF
NA | TRBJ1-5 | TRBV29-1 | many | TGCAGCGTTGGAGCAAATGCAGGTCAGCCCCAGCATTTT | CSVGANAGQPQHF
NA | TRBJ1-1 | TRBV5-1 | NA | TGCGCCAGCAGCTTGCCCTCGGGGAGCACTGAAGCTTTCTTT | CASSLPSGSTEAFF
NA | TRBJ2-7 | TRBV21-1 | many | TGTGCCAGCAGCAAAGCGACAGGCTACGAGCAGTACTTC | CASSKATGYEQYF
NA | TRBJ2-1 | TRBV5-1 | many | TGCGCCAGCAGCCCCGGTCTCGCGGCTCTTGTCTACAATGAGCAGTTCTTC | CASSPGLAALVYNEQFF
NA | TRBJ2-5 | TRBV5-1 | many | TGCGCCAGCAGCGGACCCTGGAGGGGCGCAGAGACCCAGTACTTC | CASSGPWRGAETQYF